Following are 18 T cell receptor beta chains from one sample sequenced in a study of blood T cells in healthy people across ages. A J-beta primer mix and a sample-barcoded 5' primer were used in a second PCR of roughly 6 to 12 cycles. TCRdb re-derived calls from the 5' RACE reads in MiXCR, one entry per CDR3 protein. The sample includes approximately 1,100,000 distinct CDR3 sequences, 35% to 55% of them seen just once. Material for sequencing was blood. The receptors derive from a woman aged 55-70 years in good health.

The chain has TRBV7-6 and TRBJ1-5; D gene uncertain. CDR1 and CDR2 (germline): SGHVS, FNYEAQ. Trimming took 3 bases from V and 7 from J, leaving 13 bases between them. The CDR3 length is 14 residues. The CDR3 sequence is CASSFAPGGQPQHF. The CDR3 DNA reads TGTGCCAGCAGCTTTGCCCCTGGCGGACAGCCCCAGCATTTT. The complete variable domain, with remaining parts taken from reference TRBV7-6 and TRBJ1-5, reads GAGVSQSPRYKVTKRGQDVALRCDPISGHVSLYWYRQALGQGPEFLTYFNYEAQQDKSGLPNDRFSAERPEGSISTLTIQRTEQRDSAMYRCASSFAPGGQPQHFGDGTRLSIL.

The V call is TRBV6-2 or TRBV6-3, the J call TRBJ1-2; D unresolved. Germline V gene sequence: CDR1 MNHEY, CDR2 SVGEGT. This CDR3 has 11 residues. V lost 5 bases and J lost 8, with 9 bases in between. DNA of the CDR3: TGTGCCAGCAGTGGCAGAGGGGGCTACACCTTC. Translation gives CASSGRGGYTF.

This clonotype appeared once. A read error may produce the germline difference seen at one junction end. The V gene is TRBV12-3 or TRBV12-4, the J gene TRBJ2-1; D is ambiguous. CDR3 length: 15 amino acids. Here the CDR3 reads CAGSFWVGSYNEQFF. DNA of the CDR3: TGTGCCGGCAGTTTCTGGGTGGGCTCCTACAATGAGCAGTTCTTC.

The chain is built from TRBV20-1 and TRBJ1-1; D uncertain. V was pared by 0 bases and J by 1 base, with 9 bases between. This CDR3 is 14 amino acids long. Per germline, CDR1 DFQATT and CDR2 SNEGSKA (reference sequence). CDR3 DNA: TGCAGTGCTAGAGAGAACAGCGGGAACACTGAAGCTTTCTTT. Amino acid sequence: CSARENSGNTEAFF.

The gene calls are TRBV9 and TRBJ2-5; D possibly corresponds to TRBD2 (5 bases). Matching the DNA end better, TRBJ2-7 makes the J call doubtful. This CDR3 comprises 17 residues. Germline CDR1 and CDR2: SGDLS and YYNGEE. DNA of the CDR3: TGTGCCAGCAGTCCGGGAACCCTCCCCGGAAGGTCCTACGAGCAGTACTTC. It is translated as CASSPGTLPGRSYEQYF.

The rearrangement uses TRBV10-3 and TRBJ2-3, with TRBD1 matching over 7 bases. Germline-derived CDR1 and CDR2 are ENHRY and SYGVKD. CDR3 length equals 14 residues. Trimming at V came to 5 bases and at J to 4 bases, leaving 6 bases not matched to a gene. The CDR3, as DNA: TGTGCCATCAGTCGACAGGGAGTGGCAGATACGCAGTATTTT. Its translation: CAISRQGVADTQYF.

As DNA, the CDR3 is TGTGCCACCGGAGTATATAAAGGACAACAAGAGACCCAGTACTTC. This sequence encodes CATGVYKGQQETQYF. The chain employs TRBV10-3 and TRBJ2-5, with D possibly TRBD1 on 5 matching bases. The CDR3 totals 15 residues. V lost 10 bases, J lost 2 bases, and 20 bases lay in between. Germline V CDR1 and CDR2: ENHRY, SYGVKD.

The chain joins TRBV20-1 to TRBJ1-5, with a possible D match to TRBD1 (6 bases). Trimming removed 6 bases at V and 2 bases at J, with 11 bases between. The CDR3 totals 13 residues. In germline, CDR1 is DFQATT, CDR2 SNEGSKA (reference sequence). This CDR3 reads CSAGGKGNQPQHF. The CDR3, as DNA: TGCAGTGCGGGGGGCAAGGGCAATCAGCCCCAGCATTTT.

The genes are TRBV28 and TRBJ1-4; D gene unclear. The germline V gene has CDR1 MDHEN and CDR2 SYDVKM. The V end lost 5 bases, the J end lost 3 bases, and 4 bases lay between the germline ends. This CDR3 has 12 amino acids. DNA for the CDR3: TGTGCCAGCAGTACACCTAATGAAAAACTGTTTTTT. Protein sequence: CASSTPNEKLFF.

DNA for the CDR3: TGTGCCAGTAGTTTCCTAGCGGGTGACACAGATACGCAGTATTTT. Translated: CASSFLAGDTDTQYF. The chain has TRBV19 and TRBJ2-3; 8 bases align to TRBD2. V lost 5 bases to trimming and J lost 2 bases; unmatched junction nucleotides: 6. The CDR3 is 15 amino acids. Germline lookup yields CDR1 LNHDA and CDR2 SQIVND (reference sequence).

The chain is built from TRBV27 and TRBJ1-2; D not resolved. The germline V gene encodes CDR1 MNHEY and CDR2 SMNVEV (reference sequence). CDR3 length: 14 amino acids. V was cut by 4 bases and J by 5 bases, with 14 bases left in between. CDR3 bases: TGTGCCAGCAGTTGGTCCCTCCTCGATTATGGCTACACCTTC. Amino acid sequence: CASSWSLLDYGYTF.

This clonotype was found a few times. The chain recombines TRBV6-5 with TRBJ2-5; TRBD1 matches 11 bases. The J call is uncertain, as TRBJ2-7 better fits the DNA end. This CDR3 is built from 14 residues. CDR1 is MNHEY and CDR2 is SVGAGI in the germline V gene. The CDR3 DNA reads TGTGCCAGCAGCGGGACAGGGGGAATCTACGAGCAGTACTTC. Protein sequence: CASSGTGGIYEQYF.

This clonotype was seen only a few times. V usage is TRBV24-1 and J usage is TRBJ2-5; 10 positions agree with TRBD2. Unmatched junction bases numbered 1, after V lost 7 bases and J lost 3 bases. The CDR3 totals 13 residues. Germline V gives CDR1 KGHDR, CDR2 SFDVKD. The CDR3 spells CATSLAGEETQYF. The CDR3 region has the DNA TGTGCCACCAGCCTAGCGGGAGAAGAGACCCAGTACTTC.

This clonotype was observed once. The chain has TRBV30 and TRBJ2-1; TRBD1 might be the D (6 bases). This CDR3 has 15 amino acids. The V and J ends lost 3 bases and 0 bases respectively, with 12 bases between them. Germline CDR1 is GTSNPN and CDR2 is SVGIG (reference sequence). The CDR3 DNA sequence: TGTGCCTGGAGGCATACAGGGAACTCCTACAATGAGCAGTTCTTC. Translation: CAWRHTGNSYNEQFF.

On this clonotype: A single base separates this from a much larger clone, so it may be a read error. The J gene is TRBJ2-5, the V gene TRBV4-1; 7 bases are a match to TRBD1. The germline CDR1 and CDR2 sequences are MGHRA and YSYEKL. V lost 5 bases to trimming and J lost 5 bases; unmatched junction nucleotides: 11. The CDR3 runs 15 residues. CDR3 residues: CASSVESGGLETQYF. The CDR3 DNA reads as TGCGCCAGCAGCGTCGAATCAGGGGGATTGGAGACCCAGTACTTC.

This chain uses TRBV15 with TRBJ2-7, with D hard to call. Deletions cut 3 bases from V and 3 bases from J, with 9 bases between. This CDR3 is built from 13 residues. Per germline, CDR1 LNHNV and CDR2 YYDKDF (reference sequence). CDR3 amino acids: CATSSGSGYEQYF. CDR3 coding DNA: TGTGCCACCAGCAGTGGTAGTGGCTACGAGCAGTACTTC.

A few counts support this clonotype. The chain combines TRBV11-1 with TRBJ2-1; weak D call: TRBD1 (6 bases). The V gene's germline CDR1 is SGHAT and CDR2 FQDESV (reference sequence). The CDR3 length is 13 residues. Trimming took 4 bases from V and 5 from J, leaving 9 bases between them. The CDR3 DNA is TGTGCCAGCAGCTCGAGGACAGACAATGAGCAGTTCTTC. Translation: CASSSRTDNEQFF.

The rearrangement links TRBV4-1 to TRBJ1-2, with a possible D match to TRBD1 (6 bases). The V end was cut by 0 bases, the J end by 4 bases, with 18 bases between. The germline V gene has CDR1 MGHRA and CDR2 YSYEKL. This CDR3 is 17 amino acids long. The CDR3 DNA reads as TGCGCCAGCAGCCAAGATGGGGCGGGGGGCGTCCCCTATGGCTACACCTTC. Its protein is CASSQDGAGGVPYGYTF.